This T cell receptor (beta chain) was found in a study of blood T cell repertoires in COVID-19. Study information: In each case, the material was cDNA or gDNA derived from T cells, B-cell-depleted T cells, or PBMCs.

The age range of participants was 18 to 89 years, with residence in about two dozen US areas. Researchers sorted participants into cohorts using their self-reported clinical history. For recovered donors of Cohort 3, there were two negative PCRs, clearance, or symptom resolution. Some clones are missing from TCRdb's copy, which holds only in-frame ones; the method was immunoSEQ multiplex PCR. Here the sample spans about 500,000 clones, about nine tenths being singletons. Germline V gene lookup returns CDR1 SGHAT and CDR2 FQNNGV. V was pared by 6 bases and J by 4 bases, with 7 bases of the junction left unmatched. The CDR3 covers 14 residues.

V usage is TRBV11-2 and J usage is TRBJ1-2; 8 bases match TRBD1. The sequenced material came from PBMCs or T cells enriched from blood (not recorded which). The receptor comes from a woman under 30 who had recovered from COVID-19. As DNA, the CDR3 is TGTGCCAGCAGTCCCGGGACAGGACTCTATGGCTACACCTTC. Translated: CASSPGTGLYGYTF.